The 3 T cell receptor beta chains given below trace back to one sample, sequenced in a study of T cell responses to AZD1222 COVID-19 vaccine (dated by TCRdb to the early 2020s). According to the study, the label for this sample's time point signals: baseline before first vaccination. The library relied on the immunoSEQ multiplex PCR assay. In TCRdb, the immuneACCESS table is reduced to in-frame sequences with V and J assigned. These tables do not hold every clone; where another copy was compared, an unresolved V gene accounts for under half, and the others remain unexplained. The sample profile shows approximately 130,000 clones; approximately 93% of them were found once. The ten most abundant clones make up roughly 1% of the sample. Sequenced material: peripheral blood, taken on day 0 of AZD1222 vaccination. Every receptor here comes from an adult in good health.

V usage is TRBV2 and J usage is TRBJ2-7, with TRBD1 matching over 9 bases. Germline CDR1 and CDR2: SNHLY and FYNNEI. The CDR3 has 16 amino acids. The V segment lost 4 bases and the J segment 4 bases; nucleotides outside the gene matches: 11. CDR3 nucleotide sequence: TGTGCCAGCAGTGCGGCGCTTGGACAGGGGAATTACGAGCAGTACTTC. It codes for CASSAALGQGNYEQYF. Supplemented by reference TRBV2 and TRBJ2-7, the full variable domain reads EPEVTQTPSHQVTQMGQEVILRCVPISNHLYFYWYRQILGQKVEFLVSFYNNEISEKSEIFDDQFSVERPDGSNFTLKIRSTKLEDSAMYFCASSAALGQGNYEQYFGPGTRLTVT.

J is TRBJ2-1 and V is TRBV6-4; TRBD2 aligns across 7 bases. V was clipped by 0 bases and J by 6 bases; unmatched bases: 11. From germline, CDR1 is MRHNA and CDR2 SNTAGT. This CDR3 spans 17 amino acids. In DNA form, the CDR3 reads TGTGCCAGCAGTGACTCGTCGGGGGGTGAGGTTACCAATGAGCAGTTCTTC. Its translation is CASSDSSGGEVTNEQFF.

The rearrangement uses TRBV11-1 and TRBJ1-1; 7 nucleotides match TRBD1. This CDR3 comprises 14 residues. Germline lookup yields CDR1 SGHAT and CDR2 FQDESV (reference sequence). After removal of 5 bases from V and 1 base from J, the junction contained 4 bases not matched to a gene. CDR3 DNA sequence: TGTGCCAGCAGCCCCCGGACAGGGAACACTGAAGCTTTCTTT. It yields the protein CASSPRTGNTEAFF.